What follows is one T cell receptor beta chain and its context. The target antigen is unknown. Produced via immunoSEQ multiplex PCR; TCRdb's table is partial and in-frame only. This table holds more than 140,000 clones, approximately 93% found once. These data belong to a study of T cell responses to AZD1222 COVID-19 vaccine. Study-level findings and limits: Regions 160-218 and 743-854 dominated among vaccine-associated CD4 TCRs spanning spike. Epitopes outside B.1.351 and B.1.1.7 mutated regions reportedly drew nearly half of spike TCRs. White British donors predominated, females outnumbered males, and clonal diversity was possibly underestimated.

The origin of this receptor is an adult in good health. The sample consisted of peripheral blood, taken on day 0 of MenACWY control vaccination.

The DNA for the CDR3 is TGCGCCAGCAGCTACCGGGACAGTCTTGAAGCTTTCTTT. Protein: CASSYRDSLEAFF. This rearrangement joins TRBV5-1 to TRBJ1-1; TRBD1 agrees at 7 bases. CDR3 size: 13 residues. Germline lookup yields CDR1 SGHRS and CDR2 YFSETQ. Trimming cost V 3 bases and J 7 bases; bases outside gene matches: 6.